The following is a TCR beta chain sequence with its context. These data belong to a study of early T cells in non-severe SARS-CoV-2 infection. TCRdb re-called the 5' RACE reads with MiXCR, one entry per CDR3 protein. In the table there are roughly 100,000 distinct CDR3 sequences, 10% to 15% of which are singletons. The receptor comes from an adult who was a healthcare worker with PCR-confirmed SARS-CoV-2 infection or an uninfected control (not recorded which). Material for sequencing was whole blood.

CDR3 residues: CASTSGRAPTGELFF. For the CDR3, the DNA is TGTGCCAGCACTAGCGGGAGGGCCCCCACCGGGGAGCTGTTTTTT. The rearrangement uses TRBV6-1 and TRBJ2-2; 12 bases are shared with TRBD2. From germline, CDR1 is MNHNS and CDR2 SASEGT. Trimming took 7 bases from V and 4 from J; bases not matched to a gene: 4. This CDR3 comprises 15 residues.